This TCR beta chain derives from a study of human T cells and chemical hapten exposure. The time point is: patch test 1, 2 weeks after DPC sensitization. As to treatment: therapeutic diphenylcyclopropenone sensitization with weekly scalp DPC. This clonotype was seen a handful of times. Its specificity is not known. Findings and caveats of the study: Positive correlation was observed between PT1 expanded TCR counts and patch test score.

CDR3 length: 14 residues. Looked up from germline, CDR1 is SQVTM and CDR2 is ANQGSEA. Germline trimming cut 1 base from V and 8 bases from J; bases unmatched to any gene: 10. Original handling: Sample-level TCR yields exhibited a median of approximately 96,000, with a range of about 23,224 to 700,000. TCRdb re-called the RACE reads with MiXCR, one entry per CDR3 protein. These V and J calls rely on TCRdb rather than the paper's analysis. The sample lists about 340,000 distinct CDR3 sequences; 6% to 8.5% were seen once. The chain employs TRBV29-1 and TRBJ2-7; 8 nucleotides match TRBD1. The specimen was whole blood, collected in connection with sensitization to the hapten diphenylcyclopropenone (DPC). This TCR was recovered from a woman under 30 with alopecia areata. Some clones in this sample may be carry-over from other donors' samples. CDR3 nucleotide sequence: TGCAGCGTTGAAGTCGGCGACAGGGGAGAAAAGCAGTACTTC. This translates into CSVEVGDRGEKQYF.